These 29 T cell receptor beta chains came from one sample sequenced in a study of blood T cell repertoires in COVID-19. This table comes from immunoSEQ multiplex PCR, and its TCRdb copy is limited to in-frame clones, with some not included. This sample carries over 150,000 clones, almost 80% of them seen once, and the ten largest clones take roughly 28%. Sequencing was carried out using peripheral blood. These receptors were obtained from a woman between 70 and 85 years old with acute or convalescent COVID-19.

For the CDR3, the DNA is TGCGCCAGCAGCAGGGGGACGAACACTGAAGCTTTCTTT. Protein product: CASSRGTNTEAFF. V and J are TRBV5-1 and TRBJ1-1; possibly TRBD1 for D (6 bases). The CDR3 is 13 residues long. Germline V gene data show CDR1 as SGHRS and CDR2 as YFSETQ. Trimming stripped 4 bases from V and 1 base from J, with 8 bases between.

The rearrangement links TRBV19 to TRBJ1-5; 10 nucleotides align to TRBD1. The CDR3 consists of 15 residues. The germline V gene encodes CDR1 LNHDA and CDR2 SQIVND (reference sequence). V lost 4 bases, J lost 7 bases, and 7 bases stayed unmatched. Here the CDR3 DNA reads TGTGCCAGTAGTACCAATTGGGACAGGGGACAGCCCCAGCATTTT. Its protein is CASSTNWDRGQPQHF.

Notes on this clone: Other nucleotide sequences in the sample specify the same CDR3. The gene calls are TRBV7-3 and TRBJ2-2; 16 bases match TRBD2. CDR3 length equals 16 residues. From germline, CDR1 is SGHTA and CDR2 FQGTGA. J lost 6 bases, V lost 5 bases, and 3 bases had no gene match. CDR3 sequence reads: CASSLGLAGGAGELFF. The CDR3 coding sequence is TGTGCCAGCAGCCTGGGACTAGCGGGAGGGGCCGGGGAGCTGTTTTTT.

The CDR3 DNA reads as TGCAGCGCCACTGCGGTAGCGGGAGACGTGGAGACCCAGTACTTC. Its protein is CSATAVAGDVETQYF. The chain employs TRBV29-1 and TRBJ2-5; 9 bases fit TRBD2. Germline lookup yields CDR1 SQVTM and CDR2 ANQGSEA. V was clipped by 7 bases and J by 5 bases; unmatched bases: 14. The CDR3 covers 15 residues.

The chain carries TRBV25-1 and TRBJ2-5, with D uncertain. V was shortened by 1 base and J by 5 bases, with 14 bases between the two germline ends. This CDR3 has 15 amino acids. Germline V gene sequence: CDR1 MGHDK, CDR2 SYGVNS. In DNA, the CDR3 is TGTGCCAGCAGTGAATTTTCGGCTCTCGGGGAGACCCAGTACTTC. Translated, it gives CASSEFSALGETQYF.

This chain joins TRBV7-8 and TRBJ1-1; the D is unclear. The CDR3 is made up of 13 amino acids. V dropped 2 bases and J dropped 7 bases, with 11 bases sitting between them. Germline lookup yields CDR1 SGHVS and CDR2 FQNEAQ. CDR3 sequence: CASSLNNGGEAFF. In nucleotides, the CDR3 is TGTGCCAGCAGCTTAAATAACGGCGGTGAAGCTTTCTTT.

This sequence joins TRBV24-1 and TRBJ2-2, with 9 bases lining up with TRBD1. With V trimmed by 3 bases and J by 9 bases, 10 bases remained unmatched. Per germline, CDR1 KGHDR and CDR2 SFDVKD. CDR3 length: 16 residues. The CDR3 protein is CATSDPGDREVRELFF. CDR3 DNA: TGTGCCACCAGTGATCCAGGGGACAGGGAAGTCAGGGAGCTGTTTTTT.

The chain uses TRBV6-5 and TRBJ2-7; 12 bases match TRBD2. Trimming took 4 bases from V and 2 from J; bases not matched to a gene: 6. This CDR3 has 16 residues. CDR1 is MNHEY, CDR2 SVGAGI, per germline. CDR3 in amino acids: CASSSPGLAGTYEQYF. CDR3 nucleotide sequence: TGTGCCAGCAGTTCGCCTGGACTAGCGGGGACCTACGAGCAGTACTTC.

This chain links TRBV14 with TRBJ2-5, with 8 positions matching TRBD2. The CDR3 length is 14 residues. The V gene end was trimmed by 1 base and the J gene end by 7 bases; junction bases not matched to a gene: 5. CDR1 SGHDN and CDR2 FVKESK come from the germline V gene. The CDR3 region has the DNA TGTGCCAGCAGCCAAGCGGGAGGGCTGAGGACCCAGTACTTC. Protein product: CASSQAGGLRTQYF.

The chain couples TRBV5-4 to TRBJ2-1; 15 bases agree with TRBD2. The CDR3 spans 20 residues. Germline trimming cut 6 bases from V and 6 bases from J; bases unmatched to any gene: 19. CDR1 SGHNT and CDR2 YYREEE come from the germline V gene (reference sequence). The CDR3, as DNA: TGTGCCAGCACCGATGATGGGACAGGGACTAGCGGGAGGTCCCGCAATGAGCAGTTCTTC. Translation gives CASTDDGTGTSGRSRNEQFF. Combining the CDR3 with reference TRBV5-4 and TRBJ2-1 gives the whole variable domain ETGVTQSPTHLIKTRGQQVTLRCSSQSGHNTVSWYQQALGQGPQFIFQYYREEENGRGNFPPRFSGLQFPNYSSELNVNALELDDSALYLCASTDDGTGTSGRSRNEQFFGPGTRLTVL.

The V gene is TRBV6-5, the J gene TRBJ2-1, with D perhaps matching TRBD2 (5 bases). Germline V CDR1 and CDR2: MNHEY, SVGAGI. The germline V and J ends were trimmed by 7 bases and 10 bases, with 11 bases remaining between them. The CDR3 spans 11 residues. CDR3 sequence: CASTRRGEQFF. CDR3 DNA sequence: TGTGCCAGCACCCGCCGCGGGGAGCAGTTCTTC.

The J gene is TRBJ2-7, the V gene TRBV6-5; a weak D match, TRBD1 (6 bases). The CDR3 is 14 amino acids. Trimming stripped 3 bases from V and 3 bases from J, with 12 bases between. Germline values: CDR1 MNHEY, CDR2 SVGAGI. As DNA, the CDR3 is TGTGCCAGCAGTTATGACAGGAATCGCTACGAGCAGTACTTC. Translating it yields CASSYDRNRYEQYF.

The rearrangement links TRBV30 to TRBJ1-5, with a tentative D call TRBD1 (5 bases). The CDR3 spans 13 residues. Germline V CDR1 and CDR2: GTSNPN, SVGIG (reference sequence). V lost 2 bases, J lost 7 bases, and 12 bases lay in between. The CDR3 sequence is CAWSTGQGQPQHF. The CDR3 DNA reads as TGTGCCTGGAGTACCGGCCAGGGCCAGCCCCAGCATTTT.

The J gene is TRBJ2-1, the V gene TRBV11-2, with TRBD2 matching over 7 bases. Germline V lookup: CDR1 SGHAT, CDR2 FQNNGV. The CDR3 is made up of 15 amino acids. Trimming took 5 bases from V and 4 from J; bases not matched to a gene: 8. The CDR3 protein is CASSPILGGYNEQFF. The CDR3 bases are TGTGCCAGCAGCCCGATATTGGGGGGGTACAATGAGCAGTTCTTC. The whole variable domain, filled in from reference TRBV11-2 and TRBJ2-1, reads EAGVAQSPRYKIIEKRQSVAFWCNPISGHATLYWYQQILGQGPKLLIQFQNNGVVDDSQLPKDRFSAERLKGVDSTLKIQPAKLEDSAVYLCASSPILGGYNEQFFGPGTRLTVL.

The chain is built from TRBV9 and TRBJ1-1; TRBD1 matches at 8 bases. V dropped 3 bases and J dropped 10; count of bases not matched to a gene: 8. Germline CDR1 reads SGDLS; CDR2 reads YYNGEE. This CDR3 region has 13 residues. For the CDR3, the DNA is TGTGCCAGCAGCGGACAGGGGTCGGACGGAGCTTTCTTT. Protein sequence: CASSGQGSDGAFF.

This sequence joins TRBV7-2 and TRBJ1-2, with 7 nucleotides matching TRBD1. Trimming at V came to 5 bases and at J to 8 bases, leaving 11 bases not matched to a gene. CDR3 size: 14 residues. The germline V gene has CDR1 SGHTA and CDR2 FQGNSA. CDR3 residues: CASSPQTGLGGYTF. The CDR3 nucleotides are TGTGCCAGCAGCCCCCAGACAGGGCTAGGGGGCTACACCTTC.

V is TRBV6-5 and J is TRBJ1-1; possible D gene TRBD1, 5 bases. The CDR3 is made up of 14 amino acids. Germline CDR1 and CDR2: MNHEY and SVGAGI. V dropped 6 bases and J dropped 2 bases, with 13 bases sitting between them. The CDR3 reads CASSDRRRNTEAFF. CDR3 nucleotides: TGTGCCAGCAGCGACAGACGGAGAAACACTGAAGCTTTCTTT.

The chain combines TRBV18 with TRBJ1-4; 8 nucleotides match TRBD1. Looked up from germline, CDR1 is KGHSH and CDR2 is LQKENI. The CDR3 runs to 15 residues. The J segment lost 1 base and the V segment lost 2 bases, leaving 0 bases of the junction unmatched. The CDR3 here is CASSPDRGTNEKLFF. CDR3 DNA: TGTGCCAGCTCACCAGACAGGGGAACTAATGAAAAACTGTTTTTT.

V is TRBV30 and J is TRBJ1-2, with D tentatively TRBD1 (5 bases). The germline V gene has CDR1 GTSNPN and CDR2 SVGIG (reference sequence). This CDR3 has 15 residues. V was clipped by 0 bases and J by 2 bases, with 13 bases between them. The CDR3 loop is CAWSVGVGGNYGYTF. DNA for the CDR3: TGTGCCTGGAGTGTCGGAGTTGGGGGGAACTATGGCTACACCTTC.

This chain uses TRBV7-8 with TRBJ2-7; D perhaps matches TRBD2 (7 bases). Germline lookup yields CDR1 SGHVS and CDR2 FQNEAQ. The CDR3 is made up of 17 amino acids. Trimming cost V 0 bases and J 7 bases, with 22 bases left between them. The CDR3 here is CASSLAWGGTWVKEQYF. As DNA, the CDR3 is TGTGCCAGCAGCTTAGCTTGGGGAGGGACATGGGTCAAAGAGCAGTACTTC.

The chain is built from TRBV24-1 and TRBJ2-5; D possibly corresponds to TRBD2 (5 bases). CDR3 length equals 13 residues. The V gene lost 6 bases and the J gene lost 2 bases, with 9 bases spanning the gap. Per the germline V gene, CDR1 is KGHDR and CDR2 is SFDVKD. The DNA for the CDR3 is TGTGCCACCAGTCGCGGGTTTCAAGAGACCCAGTACTTC. Residues: CATSRGFQETQYF.

The chain joins TRBV13 to TRBJ2-2, with D possibly being TRBD2 (5 bases). CDR1 and CDR2 (germline): PRHDT, FYEKMQ (reference sequence). CDR3 length: 15 residues. Deletions cut 4 bases from V and 1 base from J, with 10 bases between. The CDR3 nucleotides are TGTGCCAGCAGCTATCGAGCGGAGAACACCGGGGAGCTGTTTTTT. Encoded protein: CASSYRAENTGELFF.

There are a few counts of this clone. The rearrangement links TRBV30 to TRBJ1-1; D gene ambiguous. Germline-derived CDR1 and CDR2 are GTSNPN and SVGIG (reference sequence). Deletions cut 1 base from V and 8 bases from J, with 8 bases between. This CDR3 comprises 11 residues. The CDR3 loop is CAWSDLLEAFF. For the CDR3, the DNA is TGTGCCTGGAGTGATTTATTGGAAGCTTTCTTT.

The chain employs TRBV7-9 and TRBJ1-1; D uncertain. The CDR3 consists of 14 residues. The germline CDR1 and CDR2 sequences are SEHNR and FQNEAQ (reference sequence). The V and J ends lost 2 bases and 4 bases respectively, with 11 bases between them. This chain's CDR3 is CASSLSGGRTEAFF. The DNA for the CDR3 is TGTGCCAGCAGCTTATCCGGAGGGCGCACTGAAGCTTTCTTT. Full variable domain (outside the CDR3, taken from reference TRBV7-9 and TRBJ1-1): DTGVSQNPRHKITKRGQNVTFRCDPISEHNRLYWYRQTLGQGPEFLTYFQNEAQLEKSRLLSDRFSAERPKGSFSTLEIQRTEQGDSAMYLCASSLSGGRTEAFFGQGTRLTVV.

This clone was detected only once. The chain uses TRBV30 and TRBJ1-4, with TRBD1 matching over 8 bases. The length of the CDR3 is 15 residues. Germline V gene sequence: CDR1 GTSNPN, CDR2 SVGIG (reference sequence). J was trimmed by 7 bases and V by 1 base; bases with no gene match: 8. CDR3: CAWSEGQGMGEKLFF. The CDR3 region has the DNA TGTGCCTGGAGTGAAGGACAGGGAATGGGTGAAAAACTGTTTTTT.

This clone was found once. The chain uses TRBV27 and TRBJ1-6; maybe TRBD1 (5 bases). Trimming stripped 2 bases from V and 7 bases from J, with 9 bases between. The germline V gene has CDR1 MNHEY and CDR2 SMNVEV (reference sequence). The CDR3 spans 14 residues. CDR3 sequence (DNA): TGTGCCAGCAGTTTAGGGACTTCGAATTCACCCCTCCACTTT. It codes for CASSLGTSNSPLHF.

V usage is TRBV7-2 and J usage is TRBJ2-7; TRBD2 matches 9 bases. The CDR3 extends over 15 amino acids. Germline V gene sequence: CDR1 SGHTA, CDR2 FQGNSA. The ends lost 3 bases at V and 4 bases at J; junction bases unmatched: 7. CDR3 nucleotide sequence: TGTGCCAGCAGCTTTATTGGGACTAGCATTTACGAGCAGTACTTC. Encoded protein: CASSFIGTSIYEQYF.

The chain is built from TRBV2 and TRBJ2-3; TRBD1 is a possible D gene (5 bases). Germline V gives CDR1 SNHLY, CDR2 FYNNEI. This CDR3 has 12 residues. The V and J ends lost 5 bases and 3 bases respectively, with 6 bases between them. For the CDR3, the DNA is TGTGCCAGCAGTTCAGGGACAGATACGCAGTATTTT. It specifies CASSSGTDTQYF.

The chain combines TRBV30 with TRBJ1-3, with 7 bases that match TRBD1. The V gene's germline CDR1 is GTSNPN and CDR2 SVGIG (reference sequence). Trimming at V came to 8 bases and at J to 3 bases, leaving 10 bases not matched to a gene. There are 14 residues in the CDR3. The CDR3 DNA reads as TGTGCCCATGGAAGAGGGGGCGGTGGAAACACCATATATTTT. Translated: CAHGRGGGGNTIYF.